This passage covers 23 T cell receptor beta chains from one sample sequenced in a study of OX40 agonist ivuxolimab in advanced cancers. TCRdb's copy holds only in-frame clones and misses some; the assay was immunoSEQ multiplex PCR. The table lists tens of thousands of clones, over 70% of them singletons. The sample was CD4+ or CD8+ T cells sorted from blood, taken in a trial of the OX40 agonist ivuxolimab. These receptors were taken from an adult with an advanced solid tumor such as melanoma, head and neck, liver or kidney cancer.

This clone turned up a few times. The chain carries TRBV2 and TRBJ2-1, with 7 bases fitting TRBD2. Trimming took 4 bases from V and 4 from J; bases not matched to a gene: 10. This CDR3 contains 16 residues. The germline V gene encodes CDR1 SNHLY and CDR2 FYNNEI. The CDR3 is CASSVDLAVGYNEQFF. For the CDR3, the DNA is TGTGCCAGCAGTGTGGATCTAGCGGTGGGGTACAATGAGCAGTTCTTC.

The chain carries TRBV18 and TRBJ2-3; D not resolved. V dropped 2 bases and J dropped 5 bases, with 5 bases sitting between them. Germline V lookup: CDR1 KGHSH, CDR2 LQKENI. The CDR3 has 12 residues. The CDR3 spells CASSPGKDTQYF. The CDR3, as DNA: TGTGCCAGCTCACCAGGGAAAGATACGCAGTATTTT.

This clone came up a few times. V and J are TRBV5-1 and TRBJ2-5, with no clear D. V was pared by 0 bases and J by 2 bases, with 8 bases between. This CDR3 region has 14 residues. Germline CDR1 is SGHRS and CDR2 is YFSETQ. The CDR3 bases are TGCGCCAGCAGCTTGGGACAAAGACAAGAGACCCAGTACTTC. Translating it yields CASSLGQRQETQYF.

This chain links TRBV28 with TRBJ2-2; D not certain. This CDR3 has 15 amino acids. CDR1 and CDR2 from the germline V gene are MDHEN and SYDVKM. The V end lost 8 bases, the J end lost 3 bases, and 16 bases lay between the germline ends. The CDR3 spells CASSVGRVDTGELFF. In nucleotides, the CDR3 is TGTGCCAGCTCGGTAGGACGGGTGGACACCGGGGAGCTGTTTTTT.

The rearrangement joins TRBV6-6 to TRBJ1-2; tentative D call: TRBD1 (5 bases). The CDR3 runs 14 residues. Trimming took 3 bases from V and 3 from J, leaving 11 bases between them. Germline CDR1 is MNHNY and CDR2 is SVGAGI (reference sequence). The CDR3 DNA reads TGTGCCAGCAGTTATAGAGGGGTGGACTATGGCTACACCTTC. It is translated as CASSYRGVDYGYTF.

V is TRBV2 and J is TRBJ2-1, with 7 bases matching TRBD2. There are 13 residues in the CDR3. The junction had 8 bases not matched to a gene; V was cut back by 6 bases and J by 9 bases. Germline-derived CDR1 and CDR2 are SNHLY and FYNNEI. Written as DNA, the CDR3 is TGTGCCAGCAGCTACGGGGAGGGAGCTGAGCAGTTCTTC. This codes for CASSYGEGAEQFF.

This chain connects TRBV11-2 to TRBJ1-1; D not certain. The germline CDR1 and CDR2 sequences are SGHAT and FQNNGV. Trimming took off 1 base at V and 5 bases at J, with 11 bases between the two ends. The length of the CDR3 is 14 residues. Written as DNA, the CDR3 is TGTGCCAGCAGCTTAGGCCTATCGGGGACTGAAGCTTTCTTT. Protein: CASSLGLSGTEAFF.

This clone was counted once. This chain links TRBV30 with TRBJ2-2; TRBD2 aligns across 12 bases. With V trimmed by 4 bases and J by 4 bases, 16 bases remained unmatched. Germline CDR1 is GTSNPN and CDR2 is SVGIG (reference sequence). The CDR3 is made up of 19 amino acids. This CDR3 is CAWKGLAGGPEMGTGELFF. CDR3 DNA sequence: TGTGCCTGGAAGGGCCTAGCGGGAGGGCCAGAGATGGGCACCGGGGAGCTGTTTTTT.

This clone was seen a few times. The same CDR3 can be traced to other DNA sequences in this sample. J is TRBJ2-5 and V is TRBV14; 8 bases agree with TRBD1. Germline trimming cut 2 bases from V and 2 bases from J; bases unmatched to any gene: 1. The CDR3 covers 14 residues. Germline lookup yields CDR1 SGHDN and CDR2 FVKESK. The CDR3 DNA sequence: TGTGCCAGCAGCCAAAACAGGGGGCAAGAGACCCAGTACTTC. Translation: CASSQNRGQETQYF.

DNA for the CDR3: TGCGCCCGCCCCGGGTACGAGCAGTACGTC. Its translation is CARPGYEQYV. This rearrangement joins TRBV10-1 to TRBJ2-7; D uncertain. CDR3 length: 10 residues. Trimming shortened V by 11 bases and J by 4 bases, and 9 bases separated the two germline ends. The germline V gene encodes CDR1 WNHNN and CDR2 SYGVQD (reference sequence).

This clone came up a few times. The CDR3 loop is CASSLSGAEQYF. Here the CDR3 DNA reads TGTGCCAGCAGTTTAAGCGGGGCCGAGCAGTACTTC. V and J are TRBV28 and TRBJ2-7, with 7 positions matching TRBD2. There are 12 residues in the CDR3. Looked up from germline, CDR1 is MDHEN and CDR2 is SYDVKM. J gave up 6 bases and V 2 bases, and 1 base lay outside the gene matches.

The rearrangement joins TRBV7-8 to TRBJ2-7; D is perhaps TRBD1 (5 bases). The germline V gene has CDR1 SGHVS and CDR2 FQNEAQ. The CDR3 has 15 amino acids. The V and J ends lost 1 base and 1 base respectively, with 11 bases between them. This chain's CDR3 is CASSLEDRTSYEQYV. The DNA of the CDR3 is TGTGCCAGCAGCTTAGAGGATAGGACATCCTACGAGCAGTACGTC.

The rearrangement uses TRBV28 and TRBJ1-2, with D possibly matching TRBD1 (6 bases). The CDR3 runs 15 residues. CDR1 is MDHEN, CDR2 SYDVKM, per germline. Trimming stripped 7 bases from V and 8 bases from J, with 23 bases between. The CDR3, as DNA: TGTGCCAGCACCATCCGAGGTGCAGGGGTAAACGGCTACACCTTC. Translating it yields CASTIRGAGVNGYTF.

A single count supports this clone. The chain links TRBV7-2 to TRBJ2-3; no definite D call. The V end was cut by 2 bases, the J end by 4 bases, with 10 bases between. Germline V CDR1 and CDR2: SGHTA, FQGNSA. This CDR3 spans 14 amino acids. The CDR3 here is CASSLSWASDTQYF. CDR3 sequence (DNA): TGTGCCAGCAGCTTATCTTGGGCATCAGATACGCAGTATTTT.

As for this clone: Other nucleotide sequences in the sample specify the same CDR3. V is TRBV4-2 and J is TRBJ2-5; 11 bases map to TRBD2. The CDR3 runs to 17 residues. The V and J ends lost 4 bases and 2 bases, in that order; junction bases with no gene match: 9. Germline CDR1 LGHNA, CDR2 YNFKEQ. CDR3 DNA: TGTGCCAGCAGCCCCGGTTTAGCGGGGGGGCTTCAAGAGACCCAGTACTTC. This gives the protein CASSPGLAGGLQETQYF.

The DNA of the CDR3 is TGCAGCGTCTCAGACAGGAGGAACACCGGGGAGCTGTTTTTT. Encoded protein: CSVSDRRNTGELFF. V usage is TRBV29-1 and J usage is TRBJ2-2, with D perhaps matching TRBD1 (6 bases). Germline V CDR1 and CDR2: SQVTM, ANQGSEA. This CDR3 is 14 amino acids long. The ends were cut back, 6 bases at V and 1 base at J, with 12 bases in the middle.

CDR3 nucleotide sequence: TGTGCCAGCAGTTCCCCGTCACAGGGATCCCTTAGCACAGATACGCAGTATTTT. As protein: CASSSPSQGSLSTDTQYF. The gene calls are TRBV28 and TRBJ2-3; D possibly corresponds to TRBD1 (6 bases). V lost 4 bases to trimming and J lost 0 bases, with 20 bases between them. The CDR3 has 18 residues. CDR1 and CDR2 from the germline V gene are MDHEN and SYDVKM.

The V gene is TRBV28, the J gene TRBJ2-7; 9 bases match TRBD1. The CDR3 has 16 amino acids. The ends lost 4 bases at V and 4 bases at J; junction bases unmatched: 11. The germline V gene encodes CDR1 MDHEN and CDR2 SYDVKM. In DNA, the CDR3 is TGTGCCAGCAGTTCCGGTCTCACAGGGGGCGCGTACGAGCAGTACGTC. It is translated as CASSSGLTGGAYEQYV.

In its sample, this clone is medium-sized. The chain uses TRBV7-9 and TRBJ2-7, with D possibly being TRBD1 (5 bases). V shed 1 base and J shed 7 bases, with 8 bases lying between them. The length of the CDR3 is 12 residues. CDR1 and CDR2 (germline): SEHNR, FQNEAQ (reference sequence). In DNA form, the CDR3 reads TGTGCCAGCAGCTTAGGGGGCCGGGAGCAGTACGTC. This encodes CASSLGGREQYV.

The chain couples TRBV19 to TRBJ1-5; 9 bases are shared with TRBD1. From germline, CDR1 is LNHDA and CDR2 SQIVND (reference sequence). The CDR3 is 15 residues long. The ends lost 9 bases at V and 6 bases at J; junction bases unmatched: 12. Here the CDR3 reads CASSPNTGGSQPQHF. The CDR3 DNA reads as TGTGCCAGCTCCCCCAATACAGGGGGCAGTCAGCCCCAGCATTTT.

This chain uses TRBV19 with TRBJ1-5; D gene unclear. Germline CDR1 LNHDA, CDR2 SQIVND (reference sequence). V lost 3 bases and J 3 bases, leaving 15 bases between the germline ends. This CDR3 spans 16 amino acids. The CDR3 loop reads CASSMTLGRPNQPQHF. For the CDR3, the DNA is TGTGCCAGTAGTATGACCCTCGGCCGTCCCAATCAGCCCCAGCATTTT.

V gene TRBV15 combines with J gene TRBJ2-5; 14 bases line up with TRBD2. Judging by the DNA end, TRBJ2-7 fits better; the J call may be wrong. Germline V gene lookup returns CDR1 LNHNV and CDR2 YYDKDF (reference sequence). CDR3 length: 15 amino acids. The CDR3 DNA sequence: TGTGCCACCAGCAGAGAGGGACTAGCGGGAGTCGAGCAGTACTTC. Translating gives CATSREGLAGVEQYF.

This chain connects TRBV7-9 to TRBJ2-1; 8 positions match TRBD1. V gave up 4 bases and J gave up 9 bases; unmatched junction bases: 5. CDR1 SEHNR and CDR2 FQNEAQ come from the germline V gene (reference sequence). The CDR3 totals 13 residues. The DNA of the CDR3 is TGTGCCAGCAGCTCTACAGGGGGTATTGAGCAGTTCTTC. Its protein product is CASSSTGGIEQFF. The complete variable domain, with remaining parts taken from reference TRBV7-9 and TRBJ2-1, reads DTGVSQNPRHKITKRGQNVTFRCDPISEHNRLYWYRQTLGQGPEFLTYFQNEAQLEKSRLLSDRFSAERPKGSFSTLEIQRTEQGDSAMYLCASSSTGGIEQFFGPGTRLTVL.